This TCR beta chain was identified during a study of T cell responses to AZD1222 COVID-19 vaccine. This clone has just a few counts. What it binds is unknown. Study-wide findings and caveats: No repertoire was sampled before or during the peak T cell response, only after it. Seropositive at baseline were only a handful of AZD1222 recipients. Distributed over spike, vaccine-associated CD4 TCRs predominated at 160-218 and 743-854. Donors were mostly white British, more females; clonal diversity possibly underestimated.

Clones were read by immunoSEQ multiplex PCR, and TCRdb kept only the in-frame ones, dropping some. The sample lists approximately 81,000 clones; around four fifths were seen once. Specimen: peripheral blood, collected 28 days after the second AZD1222 dose. This TCR was recovered from an adult who received the AZD1222 COVID-19 vaccine.

CDR3 in DNA: TGCGCCAGCAGCCAACGCCAGGGCGGCACTGAAGCTTTCTTT. Translating gives CASSQRQGGTEAFF. This chain joins TRBV4-1 and TRBJ1-1; the D gene is possibly TRBD1 (5 bases). CDR3 length: 14 amino acids. CDR1 and CDR2 (germline): MGHRA, YSYEKL. The V end lost 2 bases, the J end lost 4 bases, and 11 bases lay between the germline ends.